The 14 T cell receptor beta chains below were found in one sample sequenced in a study of PD-L1 blockade in urothelial cancer (dated by TCRdb to about 2017). The sample's time point label, decoded: pretreatment peripheral blood. Library preparation was by the immunoSEQ multiplex PCR assay. Entries here come from immuneACCESS through TCRdb and include only in-frame sequences with V and J called. Some clones fail to appear in such tables; in the studies checked, an unresolved V gene covers under half of the shortfall, and the cause of the remainder is unknown. This sample is represented by some 87,000 clones; 80% to 90% of them were singletons. 1.5% to 2% of the sample is taken by the ten largest. The sample was PBMCs, taken around atezolizumab (anti-PD-L1) treatment. These receptors originate from a man in his fifties or sixties with urothelial cancer.

The J gene is TRBJ1-1, the V gene TRBV2; no definite D call. The V gene lost 6 bases and the J gene lost 5 bases, with 10 bases spanning the gap. The CDR3 has 12 residues. The V gene's germline CDR1 is SNHLY and CDR2 FYNNEI. CDR3 nucleotide sequence: TGTGCCAGCAGGCGGGAATCTACTGAAGCTTTCTTT. Translated, it gives CASRRESTEAFF.

The rearrangement uses TRBV23-1 and TRBJ2-5, with D hard to call. TRBV23-1 is placed among ORFs of uncertain function. The ends were cut back, 0 bases at V and 9 bases at J, with 11 bases in the middle. The CDR3 runs 13 residues. In DNA form, the CDR3 reads TGCGCCAGCAGTCAATCCCCCCCCGTTGCCCAGTACTTC. Protein sequence: CASSQSPPVAQYF.

This chain joins TRBV30 and TRBJ1-3; possibly TRBD1 for D (6 bases). V gave up 3 bases and J gave up 4 bases, with 13 bases separating them. The V gene's germline CDR1 is GTSNPN and CDR2 SVGIG (reference sequence). This CDR3 is built from 14 residues. For the CDR3, the DNA is TGTGCCTGGAGACAGGGTATGTTCGGAAACACCATATATTTT. It encodes CAWRQGMFGNTIYF.

The rearrangement joins TRBV7-2 to TRBJ2-2; TRBD1 agrees at 7 bases. CDR1 and CDR2 from the germline V gene are SGHTA and FQGNSA. The V and J ends lost 3 bases and 6 bases, in that order; junction bases with no gene match: 7. This CDR3 is 15 amino acids long. CDR3 bases: TGTGCCAGCAGCTTGGAAACAGGGGCCGCCGGGGAGCTGTTTTTT. Translation gives CASSLETGAAGELFF.

The chain recombines TRBV6-6 with TRBJ2-2; 8 positions match TRBD2. Germline-derived CDR1 and CDR2 are MNHNY and SVGAGI (reference sequence). The CDR3 has 13 amino acids. V shed 6 bases and J 6 bases; nucleotides not matched to a gene: 3. The CDR3 protein is CASSAGGAGELFF. As DNA, the CDR3 is TGTGCCAGCAGCGCGGGGGGCGCCGGGGAGCTGTTTTTT.

J is TRBJ2-7 and V is TRBV28; 7 bases match TRBD1. The CDR3 is 12 amino acids. Germline V gene lookup returns CDR1 MDHEN and CDR2 SYDVKM. Trimming at V came to 8 bases and at J to 4 bases, leaving 5 bases not matched to a gene. DNA for the CDR3: TGTGCCAGCGCGATCAGGGGGTACGAGCAGTACTTC. Protein sequence: CASAIRGYEQYF.

The chain is built from TRBV28 and TRBJ1-1; no clear D gene. Germline values: CDR1 MDHEN, CDR2 SYDVKM. CDR3 length: 13 residues. The V gene lost 11 bases and the J gene lost 5 bases, with 18 bases spanning the gap. Here the CDR3 DNA reads TGTGCCGCCCTAAGGGTAGGACTGACTGAAGCTTTCTTT. It specifies CAALRVGLTEAFF.

The CDR3, as DNA: TGTGCCAGCAGCTTCACAGGGTCCCCCGAGCAGTACTTC. This encodes CASSFTGSPEQYF. The chain is built from TRBV11-2 and TRBJ2-7, with D perhaps matching TRBD1 (6 bases). CDR3 length: 13 residues. Trimming removed 3 bases from V and 6 bases from J, with 12 bases in between. Germline loops: CDR1 SGHAT, CDR2 FQNNGV.

The rearrangement joins TRBV18 to TRBJ2-5, with D perhaps matching TRBD2 (5 bases). The CDR3 spans 14 residues. The V gene lost 2 bases and the J gene lost 1 base, with 8 bases spanning the gap. Per the germline V gene, CDR1 is KGHSH and CDR2 is LQKENI. CDR3: CASSPERPQETQYF. The CDR3 region has the DNA TGTGCCAGCTCACCAGAGCGGCCCCAAGAGACCCAGTACTTC.

This chain joins TRBV28 and TRBJ2-7, with a weak D call TRBD1 (5 bases). Germline-derived CDR1 and CDR2 are MDHEN and SYDVKM. V gave up 2 bases and J gave up 2 bases, with 7 bases separating them. The CDR3 loop spans 13 amino acids. CDR3 nucleotide sequence: TGTGCCAGCAGTTTAGACAGAGCCTACGAGCAGTACTTC. This gives the protein CASSLDRAYEQYF. The entire variable domain, with the rest obtained from reference TRBV28 and TRBJ2-7, is as follows: DVKVTQSSRYLVKRTGEKVFLECVQDMDHENMFWYRQDPGLGLRLIYFSYDVKMKEKGDIPEGYSVSREKKERFSLILESASTNQTSMYLCASSLDRAYEQYFGPGTRLTVT.

This clone was counted once. The V gene is TRBV5-6, the J gene TRBJ2-3, with a tentative D call TRBD2 (6 bases). The CDR3 loop spans 14 amino acids. V lost 2 bases to trimming and J lost 0 bases, with 7 bases between them. Germline V gene lookup returns CDR1 SGHDT and CDR2 YYEEEE. DNA of the CDR3: TGTGCCAGCAGCTTCGGGGGTAGCACAGATACGCAGTATTTT. This gives the protein CASSFGGSTDTQYF.

The rearrangement links TRBV11-2 to TRBJ2-5; D may be TRBD1 (6 bases). The CDR3 runs 14 residues. V was pared by 8 bases and J by 0 bases, with 13 bases between. Germline lookup yields CDR1 SGHAT and CDR2 FQNNGV. CDR3 in DNA: TGTGCCAGCGGTACAGGGACGTACCAAGAGACCCAGTACTTC. Translating it yields CASGTGTYQETQYF.

This clone was observed a handful of times. This rearrangement joins TRBV9 to TRBJ2-1, with D tentatively TRBD2 (5 bases). The germline CDR1 and CDR2 sequences are SGDLS and YYNGEE. CDR3 length: 15 amino acids. Between the trimmed V and J ends, which lost 0 bases and 4 bases, there was a span of 11 bases. CDR3 loop: CASSVGGSWYNEQFF. The CDR3 bases are TGTGCCAGCAGCGTAGGTGGGAGCTGGTACAATGAGCAGTTCTTC.

The rearrangement links TRBV7-2 to TRBJ2-7; D possibly corresponds to TRBD1 (6 bases). The germline V and J ends were trimmed by 7 bases and 4 bases, with 11 bases remaining between them. The CDR3 sequence is 12 residues long. CDR1 SGHTA and CDR2 FQGNSA come from the germline V gene. CDR3 sequence reads: CASTPQGYEQYF. The CDR3 DNA follows: TGTGCCAGCACGCCGCAGGGGTACGAGCAGTACTTC.